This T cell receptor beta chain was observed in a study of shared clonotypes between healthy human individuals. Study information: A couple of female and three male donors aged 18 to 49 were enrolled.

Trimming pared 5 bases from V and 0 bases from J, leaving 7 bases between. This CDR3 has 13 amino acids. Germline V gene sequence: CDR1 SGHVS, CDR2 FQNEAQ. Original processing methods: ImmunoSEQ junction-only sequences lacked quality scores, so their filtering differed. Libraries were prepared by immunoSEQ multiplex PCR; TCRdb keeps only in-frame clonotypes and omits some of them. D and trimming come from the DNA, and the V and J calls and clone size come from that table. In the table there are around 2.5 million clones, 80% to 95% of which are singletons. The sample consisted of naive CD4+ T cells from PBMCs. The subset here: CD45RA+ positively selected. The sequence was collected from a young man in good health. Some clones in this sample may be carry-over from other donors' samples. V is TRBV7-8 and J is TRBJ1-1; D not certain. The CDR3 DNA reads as TGTGCCAGCAGCCCGGCTATGAACACTGAAGCTTTCTTT. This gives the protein CASSPAMNTEAFF.